Each of the 12 T cell receptor beta chains below was sequenced from the same sample in a study of graft-versus-host responses after intestinal transplantation. Processing of graft tissue released intraepithelial and lamina propria lymphocytes. The table came from immunoSEQ multiplex PCR; TCRdb's copy has only in-frame clones and leaves some out. Among 14,000 to 15,000 clones listed, roughly three fifths were seen once. The specimen was ileum tissue, collected 524 days after transplant. These TCRs come from a human patient who received an intestinal transplant, so some T cells may come from the graft donor.

This rearrangement joins TRBV2 to TRBJ1-5; D possibly corresponds to TRBD1 (5 bases). The V end was cut by 3 bases, the J end by 1 base, with 10 bases between. Germline V gene sequence: CDR1 SNHLY, CDR2 FYNNEI. The CDR3 spans 15 residues. CDR3 in amino acids: CASSEGGGSNQPQHF. The CDR3, as DNA: TGTGCCAGCAGTGAGGGGGGGGGAAGCAATCAGCCCCAGCATTTT.

The table lists this clone with a few counts. The chain joins TRBV5-1 to TRBJ1-1, with D tentatively TRBD1 (5 bases). The CDR3 spans 14 residues. The germline gives CDR1 SGHRS, CDR2 YFSETQ. Deletions cut 4 bases from V and 2 bases from J, with 12 bases between. The CDR3 reads CASSQTDRNTEAFF. For the CDR3, the DNA is TGCGCCAGCAGCCAGACAGACAGAAACACTGAAGCTTTCTTT.

The chain couples TRBV5-1 to TRBJ2-7; 12 bases match TRBD2. The CDR3 has 18 amino acids. The J segment lost 2 bases and the V segment lost 1 base, leaving 10 bases of the junction unmatched. Germline V gene sequence: CDR1 SGHRS, CDR2 YFSETQ. The CDR3 DNA sequence: TGCGCCAGCAGCTTGACAACTAGCGGGGGGCTAGAAACCTACGAGCAGTACTTC. This encodes CASSLTTSGGLETYEQYF.

CDR3 amino acids: CASSYALGQRSQPQHF. The DNA for the CDR3 is TGTGCCAGCAGTTACGCCTTAGGACAGAGAAGTCAGCCCCAGCATTTT. The rearrangement links TRBV6-6 to TRBJ1-5; tentative D call: TRBD1 (6 bases). Germline CDR1 and CDR2: MNHNY and SVGAGI (reference sequence). CDR3 size: 16 residues. V was shortened by 2 bases and J by 6 bases, with 17 bases between the two germline ends.

The chain uses TRBV6-6 and TRBJ1-2, with D perhaps TRBD1 (6 bases). Trimming took 6 bases from V and 0 from J, leaving 14 bases between them. The length of the CDR3 is 15 residues. The germline V gene encodes CDR1 MNHNY and CDR2 SVGAGI (reference sequence). The CDR3 bases are TGTGCCAGCAGAAACCGACAGGCGGCTAACTATGGCTACACCTTC. Its protein product is CASRNRQAANYGYTF.

The chain recombines TRBV11-1 with TRBJ2-5; tentative D call: TRBD2 (6 bases). The germline CDR1 and CDR2 sequences are SGHAT and FQDESV (reference sequence). The CDR3 length is 16 residues. V was pared by 5 bases and J by 5 bases, with 21 bases between. The CDR3 nucleotides are TGTGCCAGCAGCCCCTGGGCTAGCGACGATAGGGAGACCCAGTACTTC. The encoded protein is CASSPWASDDRETQYF.

V gene TRBV7-9 combines with J gene TRBJ2-3, with D possibly TRBD2 on 5 matching bases. CDR1 and CDR2 (germline): SEHNR, FQNEAQ (reference sequence). The V end was cut by 7 bases, the J end by 2 bases, with 19 bases between. The length of the CDR3 is 16 residues. This CDR3 reads CASTHLLGSATDTQYF. Written as DNA, the CDR3 is TGTGCCAGCACCCACCTTCTGGGTAGCGCCACAGATACGCAGTATTTT.

The J gene is TRBJ2-1, the V gene TRBV4-3; TRBD2 matches 7 bases. The CDR3 covers 14 residues. The junction had 11 bases not matched to a gene; V was cut back by 0 bases and J by 15 bases. Germline lookup yields CDR1 LGHNA and CDR2 YSLEER. The CDR3 reads CASSQDPLAGEGFF. As DNA, the CDR3 is TGCGCCAGCAGCCAAGACCCCCTTGCGGGGGAGGGGTTCTTC.

The CDR3 protein is CAISEFQGGETEAFF. The CDR3 region has the DNA TGTGCCATCAGTGAGTTCCAGGGAGGGGAGACTGAAGCTTTCTTT. The chain uses TRBV10-3 and TRBJ1-1, with D maybe TRBD1 (5 bases). Germline CDR1 ENHRY, CDR2 SYGVKD. The CDR3 runs to 15 residues. Trimming stripped 1 base from V and 5 bases from J, with 14 bases between.

This clone came up once. This sequence joins TRBV5-1 and TRBJ1-2, with 7 bases fitting TRBD1. Looked up from germline, CDR1 is SGHRS and CDR2 is YFSETQ. The trim removed 6 bases at V and 4 bases at J, leaving 6 bases unmatched. The CDR3 is 13 amino acids. The CDR3 here is CASNQGQSYGYTF. CDR3 sequence (DNA): TGCGCCAGCAATCAGGGACAGTCCTATGGCTACACCTTC.

J is TRBJ1-1 and V is TRBV12-1; the table's D call, TRBD1, was not checked against the DNA. TRBV12-1 is a pseudogene segment. The CDR3 spans 13 residues. CDR3 nucleotide sequence: TGTGCCAGCAGCTCCACAGGGGGCGTGGGAGCTTTCTTT. Translating gives CASSSTGGVGAFF.

The chain links TRBV29-1 to TRBJ2-7; D is perhaps TRBD2 (7 bases). The CDR3 runs 14 residues. V was clipped by 0 bases and J by 4 bases, with 13 bases between them. Germline CDR1 and CDR2: SQVTM and ANQGSEA. The CDR3 reads CSVEEEGGAYEQYF. The CDR3 DNA follows: TGCAGCGTTGAAGAAGAGGGGGGGGCTTACGAGCAGTACTTC.